A selection of T cell receptor beta chains follows, all from one sample in a study of shared clonotypes between healthy human individuals. Sequencing used immunoSEQ multiplex PCR; TCRdb keeps in-frame clones, though not all of them. The table shows some 2,500,000 clones, with less than 95% occurring only once. The specimen sequenced was naive CD4+ T cells from PBMCs. Receptors originate from a man younger than 30 in good health. Some clones in this sample may be carry-over from other donors' samples. CDR3s leave out the opening cysteine and the closing phenylalanine or tryptophan.

j_call cdr3_length v_call cdr3_aa
TRBJ2-3 12 TRBV27 ASRPWVPGDTQY
TRBJ1-2 13 TRBV5-4 ASSFLPGQYYGYT
TRBJ2-1 13 TRBV29-1 SVAGLAGYRGEQF
TRBJ2-7 12 TRBV15 ATSPGQGVYEQY
TRBJ2-1 17 TRBV4-1 ASSQEPGGTRSQVNEQF
TRBJ2-4 17 TRBV27 ASSPAPGTVLLAKNIQY
TRBJ1-4 13 TRBV7-9 ASSFGLRDNEKLF
TRBJ2-2 16 TRBV7-3 ASSLLGTSGTNTGELF
TRBJ1-4 13 TRBV5-1 ASSLQGVANEKLF
TRBJ2-7 11 TRBV7-6 ASSLDLATEQY
TRBJ1-5 16 TRBV7-8 ASSLGPRGGWGNQPQH
TRBJ2-7 11 TRBV2 ASTWDRAYEQY
TRBJ2-3 12 TRBV4-3 ASSTGVPPDTQY
TRBJ2-3 14 TRBV18 ASSLYSGTVTDTQY
TRBJ1-2 12 TRBV5-1 ASSLEGQGYGYT
TRBJ1-1 16 TRBV18 ASSPAGTGIGQNTEAF
TRBJ2-3 12 TRBV5-1 ASSLGGSSDTQY
TRBJ1-1 12 TRBV6-6 ASSTRGAVTEAF
TRBJ1-2 10 TRBV28 ASSLFPHGYT
TRBJ1-4 11 TRBV29-1 SVLVQGAEKLF
TRBJ2-7 12 TRBV2 ASSGTGMSYEQY
TRBJ2-7 13 TRBV19 ASSSSGTGPREQY
TRBJ1-4 12 TRBV6-1 ASIWTGGKEKLF
TRBJ2-1 12 TRBV6-5 ASSYFVGIGEQF